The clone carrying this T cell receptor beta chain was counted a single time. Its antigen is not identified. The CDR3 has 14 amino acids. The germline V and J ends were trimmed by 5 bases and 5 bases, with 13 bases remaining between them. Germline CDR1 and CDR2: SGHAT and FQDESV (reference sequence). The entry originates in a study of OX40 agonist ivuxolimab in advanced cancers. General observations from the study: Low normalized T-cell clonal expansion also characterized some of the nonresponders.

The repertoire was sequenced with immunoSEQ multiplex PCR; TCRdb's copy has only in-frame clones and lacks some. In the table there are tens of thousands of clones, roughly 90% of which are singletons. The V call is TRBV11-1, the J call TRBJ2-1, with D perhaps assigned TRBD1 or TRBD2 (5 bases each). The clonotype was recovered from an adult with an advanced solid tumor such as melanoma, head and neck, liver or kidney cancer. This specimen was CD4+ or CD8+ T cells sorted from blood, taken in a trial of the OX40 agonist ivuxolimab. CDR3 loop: CASSPGRVHNEQFF. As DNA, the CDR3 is TGTGCCAGCAGCCCGGGGCGGGTCCACAATGAGCAGTTCTTC.